A selection of T cell receptor beta chains follows, all from one sample in a study of monozygotic twins with cystic fibrosis. The repertoire was sequenced with immunoSEQ multiplex PCR; TCRdb's copy has only in-frame clones and lacks some. Of approximately 10,000 clones listed, approximately 85% were seen once; the top ten hold approximately 0.54%. The material sequenced was blood. All receptors come from a man between 18 and 35 years old with cystic fibrosis. Both conserved end residues are part of each CDR3. The order of the fields is D gene, clone size, J gene, V gene, CDR3 DNA, CDR3 protein. The D gene is left open where the match is weak. The size field is filled for only some rows; it gives once, few, many or a size class.

TRBD1,-,TRBJ1-3,TRBV6-5,TGTGCCAGCAGAACAGGGGGGACTGGAAACACCATATATTTT,CASRTGGTGNTIYF
-,-,TRBJ2-6,TRBV7-8,TGTGCCAGCAGCATCTTAGTCCCTGGGGCCAACGTCCTGACTTTC,CASSILVPGANVLTF
-,-,TRBJ1-2,TRBV19,TGTGCCAGTAGTATAGGGGCCACCCCCGGAGGTGGCTACACCTTC,CASSIGATPGGGYTF
-,-,TRBJ1-1,TRBV13,TGTGCCAGCAGCCCAACAAGAAACACTGAAGCTTTCTTT,CASSPTRNTEAFF
TRBD2,-,TRBJ2-3,TRBV5-1,TGCGCCAGCAGGACCGGGACTAGCGGGAGGCGGCCGAGTGGAGATACGCAGTATTTT,CASRTGTSGRRPSGDTQYF
TRBD2,-,TRBJ2-2,TRBV5-1,TGCGCCAGCAGCCCAGCTAGCGGCATCACCGGGGAGCTGTTTTTT,CASSPASGITGELFF
-,-,TRBJ2-2,TRBV7-7,TGTGCCAGCAGCCCCCTGGCGGGGAAGAACACCGGGGAGCTGTTTTTT,CASSPLAGKNTGELFF
-,-,TRBJ1-4,TRBV5-5,TGTGCCAGCAGCCTCCCTGGTGAAAAACTGTTTTTT,CASSLPGEKLFF
-,-,TRBJ2-3,TRBV4-3,TGCGCCAGCAGCCAAGATAGCGGTATCGTCACAGATACGCAGTATTTT,CASSQDSGIVTDTQYF
-,-,TRBJ2-7,TRBV2,TGTGCCAGCAGTGAAAGGGGGGCAGGGGTCCTCTACGAGCAGTACTTC,CASSERGAGVLYEQYF
-,-,TRBJ1-6,TRBV5-6,TGTGCCAGCAGCTCCCAGGTGTTTGGTTCACCCCTCCACTTT,CASSSQVFGSPLHF
-,-,TRBJ2-4,TRBV7-9,TGTGCCAGCAGCTTCCCCGGGACCAAAAACATTCAGTACTTC,CASSFPGTKNIQYF
-,once,TRBJ1-2,TRBV19,TGTGCCAGTAGTATAAATGGGGCTGTTTATGGCTACACCTTC,CASSINGAVYGYTF
-,-,TRBJ1-2,TRBV30,TGTGCCTGGAGTGTACTGCCTCCCCAGGGCTATGGCTACACCTTC,CAWSVLPPQGYGYTF
-,-,TRBJ1-6,TRBV5-6,TGTGCCAGCAGCCCAGATCTTGAGACCGGTAATTCACCCCTCCACTTT,CASSPDLETGNSPLHF
-,once,TRBJ2-1,TRBV28,TGTGCCAGCAGTTTTTGGAAGGGCGGCAATGAGCAGTTCTTC,CASSFWKGGNEQFF
TRBD1,-,TRBJ2-7,TRBV5-5,TGTGCCAGCAGCCCTTTCTTAGCCAGGGGGCTCTACGAGCAGTACTTC,CASSPFLARGLYEQYF
-,-,TRBJ2-2,TRBV10-3,TGTGCCACCGGACAGCAAAACACCGGGGAGCTGTTTTTT,CATGQQNTGELFF
-,-,TRBJ2-2,TRBV7-8,TGTGCCAGCAGCTTAGATTTGGGGGTTTGGACCGGGGAGCTGTTTTTT,CASSLDLGVWTGELFF
-,-,TRBJ2-1,TRBV4-1,TGCGCCAGCAGCCAAGTAGATATTTTGTCCTACAATGAGCAGTTCTTC,CASSQVDILSYNEQFF
-,-,TRBJ2-7,TRBV2,TGTGCCAGCAGTGAATATTACGAGCAGTACTTC,CASSEYYEQYF
-,-,TRBJ2-3,TRBV19,TGTGCCAGTAGATCACGGGGAGGTTGGGATACGCAGTATTTT,CASRSRGGWDTQYF
-,-,TRBJ1-1,TRBV30,TGTGCCTGGTCCCACGAGGCAGACACTGAAGCTTTCTTT,CAWSHEADTEAFF
TRBD2,-,TRBJ2-3,TRBV4-2,TGTGCCAGCAGCCAAGATACTAGCGGGAGGAGTGATACGCAGTATTTT,CASSQDTSGRSDTQYF
-,-,TRBJ2-7,TRBV28,TGTGCCAGCAGTTTAGCGCGGGACGGAGCCTACGAGCAGTACTTC,CASSLARDGAYEQYF
-,few,TRBJ1-2,TRBV5-1,TGCGCCAGCAGCTTGGCCGGGGGAATGGGCGGCTACACCTTC,CASSLAGGMGGYTF
-,-,TRBJ2-3,TRBV27,TGTGCCAGCGCAACCTCGGGGGATACGCAGTATTTT,CASATSGDTQYF
TRBD1,-,TRBJ2-7,TRBV5-6,TGTGCCAGCAGCTTAACCGGACAGGGGGTCTACGAGCAGTACTTC,CASSLTGQGVYEQYF
TRBD2,few,TRBJ2-3,TRBV5-4,TGTGCCAGCAGCCCGGGACTAGGGGTGGATACGCAGTATTTT,CASSPGLGVDTQYF
TRBD1,-,TRBJ2-2,TRBV25-1,TGTGCCAGCCAAGAGGACAGGGGACCCCCTGGGGAGCTGTTTTTT,CASQEDRGPPGELFF
-,once,TRBJ1-2,TRBV4-3,TGCGCCAGCAGCCAAGTTTTCGGGGGTAGTTGGGGCTACACCTTC,CASSQVFGGSWGYTF
-,-,TRBJ2-4,TRBV18,TGTGCCAGCTCACCTTTAACTAGAACAGCCAAAAACATTCAGTACTTC,CASSPLTRTAKNIQYF
-,-,TRBJ2-5,TRBV30,TGTGCCTGGAGTTCTAGCTTCGAGACCCAGTACTTC,CAWSSSFETQYF
-,-,TRBJ1-3,TRBV2,TGTGCCAGCAGATCGGGGGGAGAAAACACCATATATTTT,CASRSGGENTIYF
-,-,TRBJ1-2,TRBV6-5,TGTGCCAGCGGATACGGGGATCATGGCTACACCTTC,CASGYGDHGYTF
-,few,TRBJ1-3,TRBV19,TGTGCCAGTAGTACCAGGGGCTCTGGAAACACCATATATTTT,CASSTRGSGNTIYF
TRBD1,-,TRBJ1-1,TRBV7-9,TGTGCCAGCAGCCGAACTGACAGGGGGCCCCGAGCTTTCTTT,CASSRTDRGPRAFF
-,-,TRBJ2-4,TRBV6-1,TGTGCCAGCAACCCAATACCCCCCCAGAGCGACATTCAGTACTTC,CASNPIPPQSDIQYF
-,-,TRBJ2-5,TRBV6-1,TGTGCCAGCTTGAGGGGTTGGGAAGAGACCCAGTACTTC,CASLRGWEETQYF
TRBD2,-,TRBJ2-5,TRBV2,TGTGCCAGCAGTGACCTTAGACTAGCGGTGACCCAAGAGACCCAGTACTTC,CASSDLRLAVTQETQYF
TRBD1,-,TRBJ2-5,TRBV9,TGTGCCAGCAGCTCGACAGGGGGCGGGGAGACCCAGTACTTC,CASSSTGGGETQYF
TRBD1,-,TRBJ2-3,TRBV18,TGTGCCAGCTCACGGACAGGGGGCGGCACAGATACGCAGTATTTT,CASSRTGGGTDTQYF
TRBD2,-,TRBJ2-3,TRBV28,TGTGGAAGTAACCCTAGCGGGCCGGGGGCAGATACGCAGTATTTT,CGSNPSGPGADTQYF
TRBD1,-,TRBJ2-7,TRBV27,TGTGCCAGCAGTTCACCTCCTCGACAGGGGGGCAACGAGCAGTACTTC,CASSSPPRQGGNEQYF
-,once,TRBJ1-3,TRBV5-1,TGCGCCAGCAGCTTGGGGGCATCTGGAAACACCATATATTTT,CASSLGASGNTIYF
-,-,TRBJ1-1,TRBV6-6,TGTGCCAGCAGTTACTCTTCGACGTCAAACACTGAAGCTTTCTTT,CASSYSSTSNTEAFF
-,-,TRBJ2-3,TRBV19,TGTGCCAGTAGTATATTAGAAAAGGGAACAGCTAGCACAGATACGCAGTATTTT,CASSILEKGTASTDTQYF
TRBD1,-,TRBJ1-2,TRBV6-1,TGTGCCAGCGAGGGGACAGGGTGGAATCATGGCTACACCTTC,CASEGTGWNHGYTF
TRBD2,-,TRBJ2-1,TRBV30,TGTGCCTGGAGCTTGTCCGGACTAGCGTCCTACAATGAGCAGTTCTTC,CAWSLSGLASYNEQFF
TRBD1,-,TRBJ2-5,TRBV12-5,TGTGCTAGTGGTCCGACAGGGGCTTCAGAAGAGACCCAGTACTTC,CASGPTGASEETQYF
-,-,TRBJ2-3,TRBV19,TGTGCCAGTAGACCAGGGGCCCCCTCTGCAGATACGCAGTATTTT,CASRPGAPSADTQYF
-,-,TRBJ2-2,TRBV9,TGTGCCAGCAGCGTAGATGTCGGGGAGCTGTTTTTT,CASSVDVGELFF